This T cell receptor (beta chain) emerged from a study of blood T cell repertoires in COVID-19. Study-wide context: The study drew acute and convalescent COVID-19 samples from the United States, Italy and Spain.

In the original processing: Estimation of nucleated cell counts relied on the amplification of reference gene primers. TCRdb keeps only in-frame clones here, not all; method: immunoSEQ multiplex PCR. That table supplies the V and J calls and clone size; D and trimming were determined from the DNA. The data contain over 110,000 clones, over 70% of them singletons. CDR3 length: 15 amino acids. The V gene end was trimmed by 7 bases and the J gene end by 2 bases; junction bases not matched to a gene: 8. Germline V gives CDR1 MDHEN, CDR2 SYDVKM. Donors were grouped by their self-reported clinical history. The V gene is TRBV28, the J gene TRBJ2-7, with 10 bases that match TRBD1. The specimen was PBMCs or T cells enriched from blood (not recorded which). The sequence derives from a man over 45 in a cohort exposed to, infected with or recovered from COVID-19 (not recorded which). The CDR3 nucleotides read TGTGCCAGCACCCCTTCCGGGACAGGGGCCTACGAGCAGTACTTC. Residues: CASTPSGTGAYEQYF.